This T cell receptor beta chain appears in the sequencing data of a study of blood T cell repertoires in COVID-19. The participants were between roughly 18 and 100 years old and came from 24 US areas. The germline V gene encodes CDR1 LGHNA and CDR2 YSLEER. This CDR3 is built from 14 residues. Trimming took off 2 bases at V and 5 bases at J, with 12 bases between the two ends. Here immunoSEQ multiplex PCR was the method, and the copy in TCRdb shows in-frame clones only, minus some. The sample consists of a few hundred thousand clones, around 90% of them appearing once. The source is a man aged 25 to 40 who had been exposed to COVID-19. J is TRBJ2-5 and V is TRBV4-3; D is perhaps TRBD2 (6 bases). Specimen: PBMCs or T cells enriched from blood (not recorded which). The CDR3, as DNA: TGCGCCAGCAGCCAATATGGCGGGGCGGAGACCCAGTACTTC. It specifies CASSQYGGAETQYF.